The 18 T cell receptor beta chains below were found in one sample sequenced in a study of siplizumab effects on memory and regulatory T cells. Data came from immunoSEQ multiplex PCR; TCRdb stores just in-frame clones and leaves some out. The sample includes 80,000 to 130,000 clones, about 90% of them seen just once. Sequencing was carried out using Tregs sorted from blood. These TCRs come from a human donor in good health.

The chain is built from TRBV11-3 and TRBJ2-1; the D gene is possibly TRBD2 (6 bases). Germline V gene sequence: CDR1 SGHNT, CDR2 YENEEA. CDR3 length: 15 amino acids. The V gene lost 3 bases and the J gene lost 0 bases, with 9 bases spanning the gap. In DNA form, the CDR3 reads TGTGCCAGCAGCTTTTTGGGGGGCTCCTACAATGAGCAGTTCTTC. It yields the protein CASSFLGGSYNEQFF.

The rearrangement uses TRBV15 and TRBJ1-4; D not certain. V was clipped by 0 bases and J by 10 bases, with 18 bases between them. In germline, CDR1 is LNHNV, CDR2 YYDKDF (reference sequence). The CDR3 is 16 residues long. The CDR3 DNA sequence: TGTGCCACCAGCAGAGAGGCCGGGATCCGGGAGGGAAAACTGTTTTTT. It yields the protein CATSREAGIREGKLFF.

The chain uses TRBV7-2 and TRBJ2-3; 13 nucleotides match TRBD2. V gave up 5 bases and J gave up 6 bases; unmatched junction bases: 5. CDR1 and CDR2 (germline): SGHTA, FQGNSA. This CDR3 region has 15 residues. CDR3 in DNA: TGTGCCAGCAGCAAAGGACTAGCGGGAGCTGATACGCAGTATTTT. It encodes CASSKGLAGADTQYF.

The V call is TRBV6-5, the J call TRBJ2-7, with TRBD1 matching 10 bases. Trimming at V came to 6 bases and at J to 4 bases, leaving 6 bases not matched to a gene. In germline, CDR1 is MNHEY, CDR2 SVGAGI. The CDR3 extends over 14 amino acids. CDR3 sequence (DNA): TGTGCCAGCAGCCGGACGGGACAGGGGTACGAGCAGTACTTC. It translates to CASSRTGQGYEQYF.

The rearrangement links TRBV6-5 to TRBJ2-7; TRBD2 matches 10 bases. The length of the CDR3 is 15 residues. The junction had 8 bases not matched to a gene; V was cut back by 6 bases and J by 3 bases. The germline gives CDR1 MNHEY, CDR2 SVGAGI. The CDR3 nucleotides are TGTGCCAGCAGCAACTACGGACTAGCGGACTACGAGCAGTACTTC. Protein: CASSNYGLADYEQYF.

This clone was detected once. The chain carries TRBV5-6 and TRBJ2-2; the D is unclear. There are 14 residues in the CDR3. V was clipped by 4 bases and J by 4 bases, with 11 bases between them. CDR1 SGHDT and CDR2 YYEEEE come from the germline V gene. The CDR3 sequence is CASSVNAGTGELFF. The CDR3 DNA is TGTGCCAGCAGCGTAAACGCAGGCACCGGGGAGCTGTTTTTT.

The rearrangement links TRBV5-6 to TRBJ2-3; D is unresolved. CDR3 length: 15 residues. Trimming took off 1 base at V and 5 bases at J, with 14 bases between the two ends. Germline CDR1 reads SGHDT; CDR2 reads YYEEEE. The DNA of the CDR3 is TGTGCCAGCAGCTTGCTGGTGTTGGAGCGAGATACGCAGTATTTT. Translation: CASSLLVLERDTQYF.

This clone was counted once. The chain recombines TRBV19 with TRBJ2-3; the match to TRBD2 covers 9 bases. CDR1 and CDR2 (germline): LNHDA, SQIVND (reference sequence). This CDR3 is 18 amino acids long. The ends lost 5 bases at V and 4 bases at J; junction bases unmatched: 16. The CDR3 region has the DNA TGTGCCAGTAGTCTCACACCGAAGGCTAGCGGGATCTCAGATACGCAGTATTTT. Encoded protein: CASSLTPKASGISDTQYF.

This chain links TRBV19 with TRBJ2-1, with 10 bases lining up with TRBD2. V shed 2 bases and J 2 bases; nucleotides not matched to a gene: 3. There are 16 residues in the CDR3. The germline V gene has CDR1 LNHDA and CDR2 SQIVND (reference sequence). The CDR3 region has the DNA TGTGCCAGTAGTATATACAGCGGGAGGGCCTACAATGAGCAGTTCTTC. Its translation: CASSIYSGRAYNEQFF. The variable domain in full, with the rest retrieved from reference TRBV19 and TRBJ2-1, is DGGITQSPKYLFRKEGQNVTLSCEQNLNHDAMYWYRQDPGQGLRLIYYSQIVNDFQKGDIAEGYSVSREKKESFPLTVTSAQKNPTAFYLCASSIYSGRAYNEQFFGPGTRLTVL.

The V gene is TRBV4-2, the J gene TRBJ1-5, with D unclear. Germline V CDR1 and CDR2: LGHNA, YNFKEQ. The CDR3 is 15 residues long. Trimming removed 5 bases from V and 7 bases from J, with 18 bases in between. CDR3 nucleotide sequence: TGTGCCAGCAGCTTGACTACAGCGAGTTACCAGCCCCAGCATTTT. Its translation: CASSLTTASYQPQHF.

The genes are TRBV9 and TRBJ2-7; 11 bases are a match to TRBD2. The J segment lost 0 bases and the V segment lost 4 bases, leaving 12 bases of the junction unmatched. CDR1 is SGDLS, CDR2 YYNGEE, per germline. The CDR3 consists of 18 residues. CDR3 DNA sequence: TGTGCCAGCAGCCCTCGCGGACTAGCGGGCCCTAGCTCCTACGAGCAGTACTTC. This encodes CASSPRGLAGPSSYEQYF.

The chain employs TRBV27 and TRBJ1-4; TRBD1 aligns across 9 bases. The V gene end was trimmed by 0 bases and the J gene end by 12 bases; junction bases not matched to a gene: 11. Germline loops: CDR1 MNHEY, CDR2 SMNVEV (reference sequence). This CDR3 is built from 16 residues. CDR3 sequence: CASSLSVPQGAPELFF. The CDR3 DNA reads TGTGCCAGCAGTTTATCTGTCCCACAGGGGGCCCCGGAACTGTTTTTT.

CDR3 nucleotides: TGTGCCAGCAGTCTGTGGACAGGGGGTAGGGGCACTGAAGCTTTCTTT. Protein sequence: CASSLWTGGRGTEAFF. The gene calls are TRBV28 and TRBJ1-1; TRBD1 matches at 10 bases. Germline V gene lookup returns CDR1 MDHEN and CDR2 SYDVKM. V shed 5 bases, J shed 4 bases, and the junction held 10 bases outside the gene matches. CDR3 size: 16 residues.

This clone was recorded only once. In nucleotides, the CDR3 is TGTGCCAGCAGCAAACCAACAGCCAGCTCCTACGAGCAGTACTTC. Protein sequence: CASSKPTASSYEQYF. The rearrangement links TRBV21-1 to TRBJ2-7; the table names TRBD1, a call not compared with the DNA. TRBV21-1 is assigned pseudogene status. The CDR3 has 15 amino acids.

The chain joins TRBV6-5 to TRBJ2-7, with TRBD1 matching 9 bases. CDR1 and CDR2 from the germline V gene are MNHEY and SVGAGI. This CDR3 spans 14 amino acids. V shed 2 bases and J 4 bases; nucleotides not matched to a gene: 3. CDR3 DNA: TGTGCCAGCAGTTACGGGACAGGGTTTTACGAGCAGTACTTC. Translated: CASSYGTGFYEQYF.

The chain combines TRBV7-9 with TRBJ2-5; 7 nucleotides match TRBD1. The CDR3 runs 14 residues. J gave up 2 bases and V 4 bases, and 4 bases lay outside the gene matches. Germline loops: CDR1 SEHNR, CDR2 FQNEAQ (reference sequence). CDR3 protein: CASSSGQDQETQYF. The CDR3, as DNA: TGTGCCAGCAGCTCCGGACAGGATCAAGAGACCCAGTACTTC.

The chain employs TRBV10-1 and TRBJ2-1; 11 nucleotides match TRBD2. Germline V lookup: CDR1 WNHNN, CDR2 SYGVQD (reference sequence). CDR3 length: 14 amino acids. V shed 6 bases and J 5 bases; nucleotides not matched to a gene: 3. CDR3: CASSPGLADNEQFF. In DNA, the CDR3 is TGCGCCAGCAGCCCGGGACTAGCGGACAATGAGCAGTTCTTC.

V gene TRBV19 combines with J gene TRBJ1-5; D unclear. V was cut by 5 bases and J by 6 bases, with 20 bases left in between. The CDR3 is made up of 16 amino acids. Germline V gene data show CDR1 as LNHDA and CDR2 as SQIVND (reference sequence). The CDR3 DNA follows: TGTGCCAGTAGTCCTAGGGTAGGTACGTCTCGTCAGCCCCAGCATTTT. Translated, it gives CASSPRVGTSRQPQHF.